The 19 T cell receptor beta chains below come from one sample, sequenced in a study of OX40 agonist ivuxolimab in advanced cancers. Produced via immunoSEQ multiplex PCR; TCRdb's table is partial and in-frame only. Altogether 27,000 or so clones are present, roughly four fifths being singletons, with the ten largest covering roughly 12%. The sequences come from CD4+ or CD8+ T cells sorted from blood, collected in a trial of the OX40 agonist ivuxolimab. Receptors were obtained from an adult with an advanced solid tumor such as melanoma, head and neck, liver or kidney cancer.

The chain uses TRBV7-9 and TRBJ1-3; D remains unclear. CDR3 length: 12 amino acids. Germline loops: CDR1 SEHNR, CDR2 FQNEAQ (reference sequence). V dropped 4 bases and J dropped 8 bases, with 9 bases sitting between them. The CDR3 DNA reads TGTGCCAGCAGCTCCCACGATTACACCATATATTTT. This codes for CASSSHDYTIYF. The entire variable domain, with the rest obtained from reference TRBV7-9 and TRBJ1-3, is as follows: DTGVSQNPRHKITKRGQNVTFRCDPISEHNRLYWYRQTLGQGPEFLTYFQNEAQLEKSRLLSDRFSAERPKGSFSTLEIQRTEQGDSAMYLCASSSHDYTIYFGEGSWLTVV.

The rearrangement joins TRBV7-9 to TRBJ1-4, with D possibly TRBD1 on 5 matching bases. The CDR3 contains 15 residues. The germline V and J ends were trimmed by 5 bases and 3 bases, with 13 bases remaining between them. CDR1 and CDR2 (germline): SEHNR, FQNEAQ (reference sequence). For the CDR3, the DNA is TGTGCCAGCAGCCTGGGGGTCACGCCTAATGAAAAACTGTTTTTT. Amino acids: CASSLGVTPNEKLFF.

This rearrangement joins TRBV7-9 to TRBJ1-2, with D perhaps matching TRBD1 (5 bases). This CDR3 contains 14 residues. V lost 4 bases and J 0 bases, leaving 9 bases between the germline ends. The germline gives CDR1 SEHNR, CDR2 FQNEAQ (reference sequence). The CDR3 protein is CASSYQGPNYGYTF. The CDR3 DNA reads TGTGCCAGCAGCTACCAGGGACCTAACTATGGCTACACCTTC.

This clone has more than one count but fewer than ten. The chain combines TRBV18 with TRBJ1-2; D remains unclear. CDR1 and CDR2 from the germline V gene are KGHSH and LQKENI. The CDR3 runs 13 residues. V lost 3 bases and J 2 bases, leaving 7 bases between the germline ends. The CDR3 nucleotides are TGTGCCAGCTCACCTCCAGCAAACTATGGCTACACCTTC. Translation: CASSPPANYGYTF.

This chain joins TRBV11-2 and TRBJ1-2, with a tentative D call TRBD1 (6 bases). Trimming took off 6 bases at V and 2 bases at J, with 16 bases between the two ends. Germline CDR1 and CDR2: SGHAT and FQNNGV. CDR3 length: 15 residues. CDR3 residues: CASSPSGGHNYGYTF. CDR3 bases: TGTGCCAGCAGTCCTAGCGGGGGCCACAACTATGGCTACACCTTC.

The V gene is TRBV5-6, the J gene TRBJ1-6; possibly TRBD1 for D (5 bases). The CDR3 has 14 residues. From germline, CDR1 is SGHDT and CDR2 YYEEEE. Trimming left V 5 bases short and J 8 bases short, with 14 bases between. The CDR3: CASSLWGWDSPLHF. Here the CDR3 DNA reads TGTGCCAGCAGTTTATGGGGGTGGGATTCACCCCTCCACTTT. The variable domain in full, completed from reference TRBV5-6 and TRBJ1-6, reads DAGVTQSPTHLIKTRGQQVTLRCSPKSGHDTVSWYQQALGQGPQFIFQYYEEEERQRGNFPDRFSGHQFPNYSSELNVNALLLGDSALYLCASSLWGWDSPLHFGNGTRLTVT.

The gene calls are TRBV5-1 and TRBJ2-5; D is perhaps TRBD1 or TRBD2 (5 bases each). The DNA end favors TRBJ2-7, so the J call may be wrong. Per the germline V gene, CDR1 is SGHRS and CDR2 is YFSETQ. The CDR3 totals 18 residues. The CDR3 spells CASSLEFLAGTSSYEQYF. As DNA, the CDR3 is TGCGCCAGCAGCTTGGAGTTTCTGGCAGGGACCAGCTCCTACGAGCAGTACTTC.

The CDR3 is CASSPTPALAKNIQYF. DNA of the CDR3: TGTGCCAGCAGCCCCACCCCAGCGCTAGCCAAAAACATTCAGTACTTC. This chain uses TRBV7-2 with TRBJ2-4; D is unresolved. Germline V lookup: CDR1 SGHTA, CDR2 FQGNSA. CDR3 length: 16 amino acids. V lost 5 bases and J 0 bases, leaving 14 bases between the germline ends.

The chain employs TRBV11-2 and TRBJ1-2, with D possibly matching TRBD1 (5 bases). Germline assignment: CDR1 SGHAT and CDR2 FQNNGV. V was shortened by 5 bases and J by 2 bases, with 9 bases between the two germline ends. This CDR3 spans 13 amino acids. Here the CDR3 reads CASSPGGNYGYTF. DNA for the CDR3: TGTGCCAGCAGCCCCGGGGGGAACTATGGCTACACCTTC.

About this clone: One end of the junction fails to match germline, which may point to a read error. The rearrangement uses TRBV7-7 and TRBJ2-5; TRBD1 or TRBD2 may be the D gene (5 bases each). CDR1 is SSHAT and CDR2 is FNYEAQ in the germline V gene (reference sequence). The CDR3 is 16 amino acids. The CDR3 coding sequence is TGTGCTAGCAGCCCCTGGGACCGGTTAATTCAAGAGACCCAGTACTTC. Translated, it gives CASSPWDRLIQETQYF.

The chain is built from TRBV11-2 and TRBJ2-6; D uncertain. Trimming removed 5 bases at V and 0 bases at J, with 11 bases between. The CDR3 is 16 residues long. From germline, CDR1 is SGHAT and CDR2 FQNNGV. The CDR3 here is CASSPRQASGANVLTF. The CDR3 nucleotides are TGTGCCAGCAGCCCTCGACAAGCCTCTGGGGCCAACGTCCTGACTTTC.

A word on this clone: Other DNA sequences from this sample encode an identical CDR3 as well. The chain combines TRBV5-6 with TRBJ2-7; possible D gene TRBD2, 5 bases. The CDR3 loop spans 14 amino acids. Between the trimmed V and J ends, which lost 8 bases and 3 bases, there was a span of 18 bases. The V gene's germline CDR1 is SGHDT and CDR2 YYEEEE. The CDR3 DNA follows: TGTGCCAGTAGCCCGGCGGGTTCCCACTACGAGCAGTACTTC. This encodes CASSPAGSHYEQYF. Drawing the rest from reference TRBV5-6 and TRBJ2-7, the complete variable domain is DAGVTQSPTHLIKTRGQQVTLRCSPKSGHDTVSWYQQALGQGPQFIFQYYEEEERQRGNFPDRFSGHQFPNYSSELNVNALLLGDSALYLCASSPAGSHYEQYFGPGTRLTVT.

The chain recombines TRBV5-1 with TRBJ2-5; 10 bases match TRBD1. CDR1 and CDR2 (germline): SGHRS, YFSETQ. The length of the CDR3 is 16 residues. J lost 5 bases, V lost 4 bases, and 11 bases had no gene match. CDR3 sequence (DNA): TGCGCCAGCAGCCTGAGACAGGGGGCAGATGGGGAGACCCAGTACTTC. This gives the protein CASSLRQGADGETQYF.

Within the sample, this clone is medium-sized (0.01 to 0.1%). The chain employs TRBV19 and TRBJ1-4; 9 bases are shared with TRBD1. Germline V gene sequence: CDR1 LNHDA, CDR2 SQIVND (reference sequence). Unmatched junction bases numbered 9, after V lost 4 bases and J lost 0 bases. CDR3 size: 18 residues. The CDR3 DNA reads TGTGCCAGTAGTACCCGGGACAGGGTTGTTGCAACTAATGAAAAACTGTTTTTT. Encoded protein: CASSTRDRVVATNEKLFF.

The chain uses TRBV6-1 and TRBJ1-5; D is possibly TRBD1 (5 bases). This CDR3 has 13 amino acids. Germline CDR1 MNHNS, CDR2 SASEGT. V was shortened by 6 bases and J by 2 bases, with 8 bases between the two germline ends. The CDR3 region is CASRMTGNQPQHF. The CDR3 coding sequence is TGTGCCAGCAGAATGACAGGCAATCAGCCCCAGCATTTT.

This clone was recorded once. CDR3 sequence reads: CASSPTGGAEAFF. The CDR3 DNA reads as TGTGCCAGCAGCCCGACAGGGGGCGCTGAAGCTTTCTTT. V and J are TRBV5-4 and TRBJ1-1; 10 nucleotides line up with TRBD1. The CDR3 runs to 13 residues. J was trimmed by 6 bases and V by 4 bases; bases with no gene match: 3. The germline V gene encodes CDR1 SGHNT and CDR2 YYREEE (reference sequence).

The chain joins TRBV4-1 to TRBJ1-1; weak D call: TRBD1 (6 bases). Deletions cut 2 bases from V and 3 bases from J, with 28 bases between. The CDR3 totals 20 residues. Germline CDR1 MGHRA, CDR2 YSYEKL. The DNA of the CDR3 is TGCGCCAGCAGCCAAAACACCATCCCCACAGGGATCCTATCGTACACTGAAGCTTTCTTT. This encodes CASSQNTIPTGILSYTEAFF.

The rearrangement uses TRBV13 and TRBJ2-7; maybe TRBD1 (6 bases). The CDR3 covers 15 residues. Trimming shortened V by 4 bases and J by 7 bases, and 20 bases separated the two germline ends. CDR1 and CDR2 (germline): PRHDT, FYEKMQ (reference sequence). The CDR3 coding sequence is TGTGCCAGCAGCTCTACACAGGGCCCCCGAGGGGAGCAGTACTTC. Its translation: CASSSTQGPRGEQYF.

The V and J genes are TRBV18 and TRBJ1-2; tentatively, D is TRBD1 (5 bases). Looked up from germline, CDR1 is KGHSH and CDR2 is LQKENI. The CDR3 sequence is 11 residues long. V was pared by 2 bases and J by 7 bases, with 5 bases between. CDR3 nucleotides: TGTGCCAGCTCACCAGGGGGTGGCTACACCTTC. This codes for CASSPGGGYTF.